A single sample is the source of the 32 T cell receptor beta chains below, sequenced in a study of T cells after posttransplantation cyclophosphamide. Generated by immunoSEQ multiplex PCR, the TCRdb table keeps only in-frame clones and is missing some. Of around 43,000 clones in the sample, roughly 93% were seen once. Material for sequencing was PBMCs. Source of these receptors: a woman between 50 and 59 years old in good health and a related stem cell transplant donor.

This chain joins TRBV2 and TRBJ2-7; the match to TRBD2 covers 12 bases. From germline, CDR1 is SNHLY and CDR2 FYNNEI. CDR3 size: 17 residues. Losses at the gene ends were 3 bases for V and 4 bases for J; bases not matched to a gene: 10. The CDR3 is CASSDQVGLAGIYEQYF. Written as DNA, the CDR3 is TGTGCCAGCAGTGATCAGGTAGGACTAGCGGGGATTTACGAGCAGTACTTC.

V usage is TRBV21-1 and J usage is TRBJ2-7; the table names TRBD2, a call not compared with the DNA. TRBV21-1 is a documented pseudogene. This CDR3 contains 17 residues. CDR3 loop: CASSKALVAGVGGEQYF. CDR3 sequence (DNA): TGTGCCAGCAGCAAAGCGCTGGTAGCGGGAGTGGGGGGGGAGCAGTACTTC.

V is TRBV6-6 and J is TRBJ2-4, with TRBD1 as a possible D gene (6 bases). Trimming removed 6 bases at V and 0 bases at J, with 12 bases between. The germline V gene encodes CDR1 MNHNY and CDR2 SVGAGI (reference sequence). The CDR3 is made up of 15 amino acids. CDR3 residues: CASSRQDLAKNIQYF. In nucleotides, the CDR3 is TGTGCCAGCAGCCGACAGGATCTAGCCAAAAACATTCAGTACTTC.

The genes are TRBV11-3 and TRBJ2-7; tentatively, D is TRBD1 (5 bases). CDR3 length: 13 amino acids. Trimming left V 6 bases short and J 0 bases short, with 9 bases between. Germline V lookup: CDR1 SGHNT, CDR2 YENEEA. The chain's CDR3 is CASSRGISYEQYF. The CDR3 nucleotides read TGTGCCAGCAGTAGGGGCATCTCCTACGAGCAGTACTTC.

This clone was recorded once. The gene calls are TRBV9 and TRBJ2-1; no clear D gene. Germline assignment: CDR1 SGDLS and CDR2 YYNGEE. The V and J ends lost 3 bases and 4 bases respectively, with 11 bases between them. This CDR3 has 14 amino acids. CDR3 residues: CASSAPLSYNEQFF. The DNA of the CDR3 is TGTGCCAGCAGCGCCCCTCTGTCTTACAATGAGCAGTTCTTC.

The table lists this clone with a few counts. J is TRBJ2-2 and V is TRBV5-4; 7 bases match TRBD2. Germline V CDR1 and CDR2: SGHNT, YYREEE (reference sequence). The CDR3 spans 14 residues. With 5 bases clipped from V and 1 base from J, the junction kept 2 bases outside the gene matches. The chain's CDR3 is CASSQRGNTGELFF. The CDR3 DNA is TGTGCCAGCAGTCAGCGGGGGAACACCGGGGAGCTGTTTTTT.

J is TRBJ1-1 and V is TRBV6-8; 7 positions match TRBD1. V was clipped by 5 bases and J by 1 base; unmatched bases: 10. Germline assignment: CDR1 MNHGY and CDR2 SAAAGT. CDR3 length: 16 amino acids. CDR3 in DNA: TGTGCCAGCAGTGGCCGGACAGGAAACTCGAACACTGAAGCTTTCTTT. Translating gives CASSGRTGNSNTEAFF.

CDR3 sequence: CASSIGGQPSYEQYF. The CDR3 DNA follows: TGTGCCAGTAGTATAGGGGGACAGCCCTCCTACGAGCAGTACTTC. This sequence joins TRBV19 and TRBJ2-7; 7 nucleotides line up with TRBD1. Germline CDR1 reads LNHDA; CDR2 reads SQIVND (reference sequence). This CDR3 has 15 amino acids. The junction had 3 bases not matched to a gene; V was cut back by 1 base and J by 0 bases.

Worth noting for this clone: The sample holds other DNA sequences that translate to the same CDR3. This chain connects TRBV19 to TRBJ1-5; maybe TRBD1 (5 bases). Trimming left V 1 base short and J 1 base short, with 14 bases between. CDR1 and CDR2 from the germline V gene are LNHDA and SQIVND (reference sequence). This CDR3 has 17 amino acids. As DNA, the CDR3 is TGTGCCAGTAGTATAGGTTCCCAGGGCGGCAGCAATCAGCCCCAGCATTTT. Its translation: CASSIGSQGGSNQPQHF.

This clone appeared once. The chain is built from TRBV5-4 and TRBJ1-2; possibly TRBD1 for D (6 bases). Germline values: CDR1 SGHNT, CDR2 YYREEE (reference sequence). V lost 5 bases to trimming and J lost 0 bases, with 14 bases between them. This CDR3 is 15 amino acids long. Here the CDR3 DNA reads TGTGCCAGCAGACGAGAAGGGGGTGCTAACTATGGCTACACCTTC. The encoded protein is CASRREGGANYGYTF.

The J gene is TRBJ1-3, the V gene TRBV2; tentatively, D is TRBD1 (5 bases). Germline CDR1 is SNHLY and CDR2 is FYNNEI. The CDR3 has 14 amino acids. V lost 4 bases and J lost 2, with 9 bases in between. The CDR3 coding sequence is TGTGCCAGCAGTGGAGGCAGGGCTGGAAACACCATATATTTT. It encodes CASSGGRAGNTIYF.

This clone turned up a few times. The genes are TRBV30 and TRBJ1-3; D gene uncertain. This CDR3 is 17 amino acids long. Germline assignment: CDR1 GTSNPN and CDR2 SVGIG (reference sequence). Trimming shortened V by 1 base and J by 7 bases, and 23 bases separated the two germline ends. The CDR3 bases are TGTGCCTGGAGTGCCCATATGTCCCGACATAGGATCAACACCATATATTTT. Protein sequence: CAWSAHMSRHRINTIYF.

The chain combines TRBV27 with TRBJ1-3; TRBD1 is a possible D gene (5 bases). Germline CDR1 MNHEY, CDR2 SMNVEV (reference sequence). This CDR3 comprises 15 residues. Trimming took 2 bases from V and 1 from J, leaving 9 bases between them. CDR3 in amino acids: CASSLRGGSGNTIYF. DNA for the CDR3: TGTGCCAGCAGTTTACGGGGGGGATCTGGAAACACCATATATTTT.

The CDR3 sequence: CASSLSQETQYF. The CDR3, as DNA: TGCGCCAGCAGCCTGTCCCAAGAGACCCAGTACTTC. This sequence joins TRBV5-1 and TRBJ2-5; the D is unclear. This CDR3 spans 12 amino acids. Germline assignment: CDR1 SGHRS and CDR2 YFSETQ. The V gene lost 4 bases and the J gene lost 1 base, with 5 bases spanning the gap. Using reference TRBV5-1 and TRBJ2-5 for the parts outside the CDR3, the full variable domain is KAGVTQTPRYLIKTRGQQVTLSCSPISGHRSVSWYQQTPGQGLQFLFEYFSETQRNKGNFPGRFSGRQFSNSRSEMNVSTLELGDSALYLCASSLSQETQYFGPGTRLLVL.

The table lists this clone with a count of one. This chain connects TRBV5-1 to TRBJ2-3, with 9 positions matching TRBD2. V shed 1 base and J 0 bases; nucleotides not matched to a gene: 9. The CDR3 has 18 amino acids. The germline gives CDR1 SGHRS, CDR2 YFSETQ. CDR3 DNA: TGCGCCAGCAGCTTGATGGCTAGCGGGGCCCATAGCACAGATACGCAGTATTTT. Its protein is CASSLMASGAHSTDTQYF.

This chain uses TRBV27 with TRBJ2-2, with TRBD2 as a possible D gene (5 bases). The CDR3 length is 13 residues. V lost 2 bases and J 4 bases, leaving 5 bases between the germline ends. Per germline, CDR1 MNHEY and CDR2 SMNVEV (reference sequence). The CDR3 DNA is TGTGCCAGCAGTTTAGGAGGCACCGGGGAGCTGTTTTTT. Translation gives CASSLGGTGELFF.

The genes are TRBV21-1 and TRBJ1-5; the table's D call TRBD1 went unverified against the DNA. TRBV21-1 is flagged as a pseudogene. This CDR3 region has 14 residues. CDR3 region: CARAPGGRNQPQHF. In DNA, the CDR3 is TGTGCCAGAGCCCCAGGGGGTAGGAATCAGCCCCAGCATTTT.

This chain joins TRBV5-1 and TRBJ2-3; D not certain. CDR1 is SGHRS, CDR2 YFSETQ, per germline. The CDR3 loop spans 16 amino acids. With 4 bases removed from V and 0 bases from J, the gap between germline ends came to 15 bases. The chain's CDR3 is CASSMESVISTDTQYF. CDR3 bases: TGCGCCAGCAGCATGGAAAGCGTTATAAGCACAGATACGCAGTATTTT.

The rearrangement uses TRBV29-1 and TRBJ2-7, with TRBD1 matching 9 bases. Per the germline V gene, CDR1 is SQVTM and CDR2 is ANQGSEA. The CDR3 is 16 residues long. V was pared by 6 bases and J by 0 bases, with 12 bases of the junction left unmatched. CDR3 nucleotide sequence: TGCAGCGTAGCTGCACCGGGACAGGGATCCTCCTACGAGCAGTACTTC. Amino acid sequence: CSVAAPGQGSSYEQYF.

The CDR3 here is CASSAGGSGNTIYF. The CDR3 DNA is TGTGCCAGCAGCGCGGGGGGCTCTGGAAACACCATATATTTT. This rearrangement joins TRBV9 to TRBJ1-3; D is perhaps TRBD1 (5 bases). Germline V gene data show CDR1 as SGDLS and CDR2 as YYNGEE. This CDR3 is 14 amino acids long. Between the trimmed V and J ends, which lost 3 bases and 0 bases, there was a span of 7 bases.

This chain joins TRBV25-1 and TRBJ1-4; TRBD1 aligns across 8 bases. The CDR3 consists of 17 residues. Germline values: CDR1 MGHDK, CDR2 SYGVNS. The ends lost 2 bases at V and 3 bases at J; junction bases unmatched: 8. CDR3 nucleotide sequence: TGTGCCAGCAGTGAACTCCCGGACAGGGATCCTAATGAAAAACTGTTTTTT. Encoded protein: CASSELPDRDPNEKLFF. The variable domain in full, completed from reference TRBV25-1 and TRBJ1-4, reads EADIYQTPRYLVIGTGKKITLECSQTMGHDKMYWYQQDPGMELHLIHYSYGVNSTEKGDLSSESTVSRIRTEHFPLTLESARPSHTSQYLCASSELPDRDPNEKLFFGSGTQLSVL.

The V call is TRBV11-1, the J call TRBJ2-6; TRBD1 agrees at 8 bases. The J segment lost 2 bases and the V segment lost 7 bases, leaving 13 bases of the junction unmatched. This CDR3 has 18 residues. Germline V gives CDR1 SGHAT, CDR2 FQDESV (reference sequence). CDR3 protein: CASTSYGTGRAGANVLTF. The CDR3 DNA reads as TGTGCCAGCACCAGCTACGGGACAGGTCGAGCTGGGGCCAACGTCCTGACTTTC.

V gene TRBV29-1 combines with J gene TRBJ1-3; 8 bases agree with TRBD1. CDR1 is SQVTM and CDR2 is ANQGSEA in the germline V gene. The CDR3 is 14 amino acids. With 6 bases clipped from V and 1 base from J, the junction kept 5 bases outside the gene matches. CDR3 protein: CSVWTGWSGNTIYF. The CDR3 coding sequence is TGCAGCGTGTGGACAGGGTGGTCTGGAAACACCATATATTTT.

V is TRBV27 and J is TRBJ2-3, with 15 bases matching TRBD2. Trimming at V came to 2 bases and at J to 2 bases, leaving 14 bases not matched to a gene. This CDR3 has 21 residues. Germline V gene lookup returns CDR1 MNHEY and CDR2 SMNVEV (reference sequence). The CDR3 is CASSLGGPGTSGGPPTDTQYF. CDR3 DNA: TGTGCCAGCAGTTTAGGAGGCCCCGGGACTAGCGGGGGGCCTCCCACAGATACGCAGTATTTT.

In DNA form, the CDR3 reads TGTGCCAGCAGCTCCACCTCGACAGGCCCTGGGGCCAACGTCCTGACTTTC. Encoded protein: CASSSTSTGPGANVLTF. The chain couples TRBV7-2 to TRBJ2-6; the D gene is possibly TRBD1 (6 bases). The V end lost 4 bases, the J end lost 2 bases, and 15 bases lay between the germline ends. Germline loops: CDR1 SGHTA, CDR2 FQGNSA. This CDR3 region has 17 residues.

The V call is TRBV12-5, the J call TRBJ2-7; D might be TRBD1 (6 bases). Germline-derived CDR1 and CDR2 are LGHNT and FRNRAP. V lost 2 bases, J lost 1 base, and 24 bases lay in between. This CDR3 is 19 amino acids long. CDR3 region: CASGLFRGGMAGDSYEQYF. The CDR3 nucleotides are TGTGCTAGTGGTTTGTTCAGGGGTGGTATGGCAGGGGATTCCTACGAGCAGTACTTC.

This chain connects TRBV2 to TRBJ2-3, with 9 bases identical to TRBD2. The CDR3 consists of 18 residues. Germline loops: CDR1 SNHLY, CDR2 FYNNEI. V shed 1 base and J 3 bases; nucleotides not matched to a gene: 11. The CDR3 region has the DNA TGTGCCAGCAGTGAAGGGGGGGTAGCGGGGGATAGTACAGATACGCAGTATTTT. Translation gives CASSEGGVAGDSTDTQYF.

This clone was seen a single time. This chain connects TRBV6-5 to TRBJ2-4; 7 nucleotides agree with TRBD1. The CDR3 contains 15 residues. Germline CDR1 reads MNHEY; CDR2 reads SVGAGI. The V segment lost 6 bases and the J segment 8 bases; nucleotides outside the gene matches: 13. The CDR3 protein is CASRQTGTEGDIQYF. Written as DNA, the CDR3 is TGTGCCAGCAGGCAAACCGGGACAGAAGGGGACATTCAGTACTTC.

The chain joins TRBV19 to TRBJ1-1, with a possible D match to TRBD1 (5 bases). The CDR3 runs 14 residues. V gave up 3 bases and J gave up 4 bases, with 12 bases separating them. The germline V gene has CDR1 LNHDA and CDR2 SQIVND (reference sequence). The CDR3 loop reads CASSMDTGTTEAFF. The CDR3 nucleotides are TGTGCCAGTAGTATGGACACGGGTACCACTGAAGCTTTCTTT.

This chain joins TRBV28 and TRBJ1-1; D perhaps matches TRBD1 (5 bases). The CDR3 extends over 13 amino acids. CDR1 and CDR2 (germline): MDHEN, SYDVKM. The V gene lost 5 bases and the J gene lost 5 bases, with 12 bases spanning the gap. CDR3 sequence: CASSLLGGTEAFF. The CDR3 DNA is TGTGCCAGCAGTCTGCTCGGGGGAACTGAAGCTTTCTTT.

The chain couples TRBV28 to TRBJ1-5, with D uncertain. Germline V gene sequence: CDR1 MDHEN, CDR2 SYDVKM. Trimming took 4 bases from V and 7 from J, leaving 8 bases between them. The CDR3 is made up of 12 amino acids. In DNA, the CDR3 is TGTGCCAGCAGTTCCGTAGCCCAGCCCCAGCATTTT. The encoded protein is CASSSVAQPQHF.

This chain joins TRBV9 and TRBJ2-3; 9 bases align to TRBD2. The CDR3 loop spans 16 amino acids. Germline V gene data show CDR1 as SGDLS and CDR2 as YYNGEE. With V trimmed by 4 bases and J by 3 bases, 9 bases remained unmatched. CDR3 nucleotide sequence: TGTGCCAGCAGCCCAAGGTCTAGCGGGGCTACAGATACGCAGTATTTT. It encodes CASSPRSSGATDTQYF. The entire variable domain, with the rest obtained from reference TRBV9 and TRBJ2-3, is as follows: DSGVTQTPKHLITATGQRVTLRCSPRSGDLSVYWYQQSLDQGLQFLIQYYNGEERAKGNILERFSAQQFPDLHSELNLSSLELGDSALYFCASSPRSSGATDTQYFGPGTRLTVL.